This T cell receptor (beta chain) came from a study of shared clonotypes between healthy human individuals. Background on the study: Contributing individuals were a couple of females and a few males aged 18 to 49.

Each replicate PCR on the sorted subsets used roughly 200 ng DNA (around 31,000 T cell genomes). Using immunoSEQ multiplex PCR, the repertoire was profiled, and TCRdb retains in-frame clones only, with some absent. The sample shows some 800,000 clones, 80% to 95% of them seen only once. Note on this clone: Its antigen is undetermined.

CDR3 length equals 14 residues. Germline CDR1 reads SGHDN; CDR2 reads FVKESK. Trimming removed 4 bases from V and 4 bases from J, with 14 bases in between. It was CD45RO-negative cells, positively selected for CCR7, that made up naive CD8 cells, with terminally differentiated effector memory CD45RA+ cells excluded. Study findings and constraints: An effect of sequencing depth on clonotype sharing among donors was expected. Blood alone was sampled, and tissue repertoires likely differ.

The chain is built from TRBV14 and TRBJ2-7, with D possibly TRBD1 on 5 matching bases. The source of this sequence is a man aged 30-40 years in good health. The sequenced sample consisted of naive CD8+ T cells sorted from blood. The CDR3 DNA is TGTGCCAGCAGCCCTCAAGGACAACCGTACGAGCAGTACTTC. Its protein is CASSPQGQPYEQYF.